This T cell receptor beta chain was recorded in a study of cytomegalovirus exposure and HLA in healthy donors. Study-wide results and caveats: Immune exposure information available was restricted to CMV serostatus.

The germline V gene has CDR1 MGHRA and CDR2 YSYEKL. CDR3 length equals 16 residues. V lost 2 bases and J lost 2; bases outside the gene matches: 5. This clone was detected only once. The antigen is undetermined. PCR employed 60 Vbeta and 13 Jbeta primers. Data came from immunoSEQ multiplex PCR; TCRdb stores just in-frame clones and leaves some out. The data show about 75,000 clones, with approximately 80% seen just once and 15% to 20% held by the top ten. The sequence came from a man aged 70-80 years in good health and CMV-seropositive. The rearrangement uses TRBV4-1 and TRBJ1-4; 7 bases align to TRBD1. The source material was PBMCs. CDR3 bases: TGCGCCAGCAGCCAACAGGGGGGTAGGACTAATGAAAAACTGTTTTTT. Translating it yields CASSQQGGRTNEKLFF.